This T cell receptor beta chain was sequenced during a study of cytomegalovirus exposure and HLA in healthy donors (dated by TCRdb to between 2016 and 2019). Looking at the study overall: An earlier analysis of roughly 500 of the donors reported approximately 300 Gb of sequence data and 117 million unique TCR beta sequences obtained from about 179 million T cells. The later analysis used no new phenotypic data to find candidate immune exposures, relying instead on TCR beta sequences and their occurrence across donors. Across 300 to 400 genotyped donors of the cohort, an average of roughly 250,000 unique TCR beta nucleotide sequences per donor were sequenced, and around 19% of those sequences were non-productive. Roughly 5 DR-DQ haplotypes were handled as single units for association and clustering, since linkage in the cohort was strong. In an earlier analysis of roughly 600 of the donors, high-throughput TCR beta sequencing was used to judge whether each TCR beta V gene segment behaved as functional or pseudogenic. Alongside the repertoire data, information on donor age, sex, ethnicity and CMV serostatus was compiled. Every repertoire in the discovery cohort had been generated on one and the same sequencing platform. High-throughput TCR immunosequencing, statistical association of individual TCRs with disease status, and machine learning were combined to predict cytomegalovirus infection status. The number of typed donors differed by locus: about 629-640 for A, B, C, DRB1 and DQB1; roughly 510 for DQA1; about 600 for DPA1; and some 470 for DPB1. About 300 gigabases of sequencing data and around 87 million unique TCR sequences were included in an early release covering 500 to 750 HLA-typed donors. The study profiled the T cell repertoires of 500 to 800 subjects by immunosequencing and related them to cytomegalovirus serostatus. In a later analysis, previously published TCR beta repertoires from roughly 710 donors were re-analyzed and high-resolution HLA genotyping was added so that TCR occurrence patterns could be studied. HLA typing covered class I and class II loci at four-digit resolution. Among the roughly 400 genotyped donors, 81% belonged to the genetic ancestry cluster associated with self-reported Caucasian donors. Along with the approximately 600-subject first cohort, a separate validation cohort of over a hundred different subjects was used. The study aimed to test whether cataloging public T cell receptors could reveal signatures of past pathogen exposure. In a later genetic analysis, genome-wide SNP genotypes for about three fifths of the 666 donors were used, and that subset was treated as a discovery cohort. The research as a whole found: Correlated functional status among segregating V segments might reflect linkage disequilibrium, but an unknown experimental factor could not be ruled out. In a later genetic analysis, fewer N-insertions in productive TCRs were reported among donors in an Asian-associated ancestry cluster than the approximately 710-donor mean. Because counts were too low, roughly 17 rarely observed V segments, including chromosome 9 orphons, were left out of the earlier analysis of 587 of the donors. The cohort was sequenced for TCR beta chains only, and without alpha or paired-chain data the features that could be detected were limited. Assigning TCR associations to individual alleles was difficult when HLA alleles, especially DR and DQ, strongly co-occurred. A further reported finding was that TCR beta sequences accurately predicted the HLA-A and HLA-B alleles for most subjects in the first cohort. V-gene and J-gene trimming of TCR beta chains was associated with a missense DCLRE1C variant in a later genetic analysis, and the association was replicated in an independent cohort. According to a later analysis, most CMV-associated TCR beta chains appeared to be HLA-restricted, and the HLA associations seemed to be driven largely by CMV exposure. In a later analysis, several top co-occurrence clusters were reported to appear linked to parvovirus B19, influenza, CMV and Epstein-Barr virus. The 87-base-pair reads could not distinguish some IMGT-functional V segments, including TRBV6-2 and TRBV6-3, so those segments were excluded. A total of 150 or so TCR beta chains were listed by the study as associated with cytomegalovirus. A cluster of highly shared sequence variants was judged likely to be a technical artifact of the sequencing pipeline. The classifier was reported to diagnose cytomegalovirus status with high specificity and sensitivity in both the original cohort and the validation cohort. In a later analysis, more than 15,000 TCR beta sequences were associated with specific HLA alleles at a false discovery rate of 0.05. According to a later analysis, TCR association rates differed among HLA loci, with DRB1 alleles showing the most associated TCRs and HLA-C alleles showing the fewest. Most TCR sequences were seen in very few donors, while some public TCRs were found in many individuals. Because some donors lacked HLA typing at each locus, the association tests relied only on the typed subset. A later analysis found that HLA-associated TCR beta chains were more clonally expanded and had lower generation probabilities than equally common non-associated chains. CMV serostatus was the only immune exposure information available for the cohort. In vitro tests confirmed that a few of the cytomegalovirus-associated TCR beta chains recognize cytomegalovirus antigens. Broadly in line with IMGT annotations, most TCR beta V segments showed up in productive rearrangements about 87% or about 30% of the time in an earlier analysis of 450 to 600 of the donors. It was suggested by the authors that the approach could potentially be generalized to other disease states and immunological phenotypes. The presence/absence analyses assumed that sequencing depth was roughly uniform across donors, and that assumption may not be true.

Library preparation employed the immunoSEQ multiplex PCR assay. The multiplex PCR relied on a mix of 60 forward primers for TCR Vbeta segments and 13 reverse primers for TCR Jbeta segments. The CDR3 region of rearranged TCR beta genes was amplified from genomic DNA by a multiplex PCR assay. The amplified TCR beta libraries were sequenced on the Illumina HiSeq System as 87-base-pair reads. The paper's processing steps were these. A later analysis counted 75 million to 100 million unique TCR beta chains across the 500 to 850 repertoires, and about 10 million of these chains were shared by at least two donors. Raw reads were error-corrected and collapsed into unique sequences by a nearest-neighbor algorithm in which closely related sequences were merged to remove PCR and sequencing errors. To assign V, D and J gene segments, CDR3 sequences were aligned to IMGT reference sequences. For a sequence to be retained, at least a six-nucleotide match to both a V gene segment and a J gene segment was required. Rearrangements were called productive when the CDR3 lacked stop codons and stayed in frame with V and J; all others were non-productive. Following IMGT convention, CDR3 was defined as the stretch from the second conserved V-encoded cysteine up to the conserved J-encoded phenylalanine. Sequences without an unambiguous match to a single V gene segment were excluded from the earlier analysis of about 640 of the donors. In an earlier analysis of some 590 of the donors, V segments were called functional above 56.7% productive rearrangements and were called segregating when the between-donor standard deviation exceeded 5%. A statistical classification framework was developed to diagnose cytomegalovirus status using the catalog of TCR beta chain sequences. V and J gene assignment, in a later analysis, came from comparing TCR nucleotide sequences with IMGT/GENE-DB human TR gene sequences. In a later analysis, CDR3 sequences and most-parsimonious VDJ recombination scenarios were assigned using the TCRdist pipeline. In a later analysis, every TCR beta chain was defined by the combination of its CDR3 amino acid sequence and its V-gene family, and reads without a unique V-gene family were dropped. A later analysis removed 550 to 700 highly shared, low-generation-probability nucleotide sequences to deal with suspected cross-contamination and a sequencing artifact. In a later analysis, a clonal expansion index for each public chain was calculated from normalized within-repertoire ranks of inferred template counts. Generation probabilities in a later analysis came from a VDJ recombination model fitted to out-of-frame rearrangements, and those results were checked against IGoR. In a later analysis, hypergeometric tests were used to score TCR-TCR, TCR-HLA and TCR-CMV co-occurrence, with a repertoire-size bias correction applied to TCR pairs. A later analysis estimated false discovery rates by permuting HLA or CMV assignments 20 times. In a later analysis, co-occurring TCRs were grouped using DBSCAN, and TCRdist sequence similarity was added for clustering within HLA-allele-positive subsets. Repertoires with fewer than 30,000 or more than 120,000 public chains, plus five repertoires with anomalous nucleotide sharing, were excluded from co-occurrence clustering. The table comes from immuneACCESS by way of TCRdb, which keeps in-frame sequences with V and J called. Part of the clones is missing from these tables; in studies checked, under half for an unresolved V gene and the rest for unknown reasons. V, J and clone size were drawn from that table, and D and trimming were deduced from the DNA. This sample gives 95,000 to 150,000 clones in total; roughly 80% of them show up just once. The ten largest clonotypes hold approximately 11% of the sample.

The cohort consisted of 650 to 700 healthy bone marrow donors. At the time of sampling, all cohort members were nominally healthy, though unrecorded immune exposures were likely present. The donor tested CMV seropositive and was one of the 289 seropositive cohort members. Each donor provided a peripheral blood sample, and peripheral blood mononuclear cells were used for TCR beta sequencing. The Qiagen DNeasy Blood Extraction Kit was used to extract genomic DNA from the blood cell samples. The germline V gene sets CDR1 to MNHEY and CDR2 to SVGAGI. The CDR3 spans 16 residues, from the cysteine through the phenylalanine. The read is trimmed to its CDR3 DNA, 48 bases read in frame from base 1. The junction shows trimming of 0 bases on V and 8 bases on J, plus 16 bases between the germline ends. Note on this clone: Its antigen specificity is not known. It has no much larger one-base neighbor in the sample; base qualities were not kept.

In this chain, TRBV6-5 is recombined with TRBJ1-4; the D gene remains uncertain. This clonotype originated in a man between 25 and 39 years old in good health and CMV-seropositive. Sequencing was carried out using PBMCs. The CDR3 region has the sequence CASSYSSRRREEKLFF. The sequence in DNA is TGTGCCAGCAGTTACTCGAGTCGTAGGAGAGAGGAAAAACTGTTTTTT.